The 16 T cell receptor beta chains given below trace back to one sample, sequenced in a study of blood T cell repertoires in COVID-19 (dated by TCRdb to 2018 to 2020). Libraries were constructed by the immunoSEQ multiplex PCR assay. This is the immuneACCESS table as TCRdb keeps it, with only in-frame sequences that have V and J called. A part of the clones is gone; compared with another copy, unresolved V genes explain less than half, and the rest is unexplained. Within this sample are hundreds of thousands of clones, with 83% of them counted one time only. Of the sample, approximately 5% is held by the ten largest clones. The material sequenced was PBMCs or T cells enriched from blood (not recorded which). Receptors were obtained from a woman between 50 and 59 years old who had been exposed to COVID-19.

V gene TRBV19 combines with J gene TRBJ1-5; D call uncertain. The CDR3 length is 13 residues. V lost 6 bases and J lost 8, with 14 bases in between. CDR1 is LNHDA, CDR2 SQIVND, per germline (reference sequence). CDR3 sequence (DNA): TGTGCCAGTAGATCAGTAGACCTAGAGCCCCAGCATTTT. Protein sequence: CASRSVDLEPQHF.

The rearrangement links TRBV7-2 to TRBJ2-3, with a possible D match to TRBD2 (6 bases). The V and J ends lost 5 bases and 6 bases respectively, with 18 bases between them. This CDR3 is 15 amino acids long. Germline V lookup: CDR1 SGHTA, CDR2 FQGNSA. The CDR3 bases are TGTGCCAGCAGCCCCCCCGGGGGAAGGGTTGATACGCAGTATTTT. This gives the protein CASSPPGGRVDTQYF.

The gene calls are TRBV2 and TRBJ1-5; D not resolved. V dropped 4 bases and J dropped 2 bases, with 6 bases sitting between them. The CDR3 length is 13 residues. CDR1 is SNHLY, CDR2 FYNNEI, per germline. The CDR3 DNA sequence: TGTGCCAGCAGTGGGGAGGGCAATCAGCCCCAGCATTTT. It yields the protein CASSGEGNQPQHF.

The chain combines TRBV9 with TRBJ1-1; 8 nucleotides line up with TRBD1. Per the germline V gene, CDR1 is SGDLS and CDR2 is YYNGEE. The V segment lost 4 bases and the J segment 2 bases; nucleotides outside the gene matches: 7. The CDR3 is 15 residues long. CDR3 sequence (DNA): TGTGCCAGCAGCCCTGAGACAGGGGCTAACACTGAAGCTTTCTTT. Translating it yields CASSPETGANTEAFF.

The chain joins TRBV5-1 to TRBJ1-1; D unclear. The CDR3 spans 16 residues. The germline CDR1 and CDR2 sequences are SGHRS and YFSETQ. V lost 0 bases and J 1 base, leaving 13 bases between the germline ends. The DNA of the CDR3 is TGCGCCAGCAGCTTGGCCGAGGCCCAACCGAACACTGAAGCTTTCTTT. It specifies CASSLAEAQPNTEAFF.

The chain couples TRBV6-2 or TRBV6-3 to TRBJ2-2, with TRBD2 matching 12 bases. The CDR3 covers 15 residues. V dropped 5 bases and J dropped 4; count of bases not matched to a gene: 2. Germline V gene sequence: CDR1 MNHEY, CDR2 SVGEGT. The CDR3 region is CASSTLAGGTGELFF. The CDR3 region has the DNA TGTGCCAGCAGTACACTAGCGGGGGGCACCGGGGAGCTGTTTTTT.

The chain combines TRBV29-1 with TRBJ1-1, with D tentatively TRBD1 (6 bases). This CDR3 has 13 residues. V lost 7 bases and J lost 3, with 15 bases in between. Germline V gene sequence: CDR1 SQVTM, CDR2 ANQGSEA. CDR3 DNA sequence: TGCAGCGCTAGCCAGGGGCGCGACACTGAAGCTTTCTTT. Translation gives CSASQGRDTEAFF.

V is TRBV28 and J is TRBJ2-2; weak D call: TRBD2 (6 bases). Germline V gene data show CDR1 as MDHEN and CDR2 as SYDVKM. V dropped 5 bases and J dropped 10 bases, with 8 bases sitting between them. CDR3 length equals 11 residues. The CDR3 reads CASSGDSELFF. The CDR3, as DNA: TGTGCCAGCAGTGGGGACTCGGAGCTGTTTTTT. Full variable domain (rest looked up from reference TRBV28 and TRBJ2-2): DVKVTQSSRYLVKRTGEKVFLECVQDMDHENMFWYRQDPGLGLRLIYFSYDVKMKEKGDIPEGYSVSREKKERFSLILESASTNQTSMYLCASSGDSELFFGEGSRLTVL.

This rearrangement joins TRBV7-8 to TRBJ2-2; TRBD2 might be the D (5 bases). CDR1 SGHVS and CDR2 FQNEAQ come from the germline V gene. Trimming removed 1 base at V and 1 base at J, with 7 bases between. The CDR3 length is 15 residues. The CDR3 spells CASSLGGWNTGELFF. CDR3 sequence (DNA): TGTGCCAGCAGCTTAGGAGGGTGGAACACCGGGGAGCTGTTTTTT.

The chain uses TRBV6-6 and TRBJ2-7; 9 bases line up with TRBD2. The CDR3 contains 13 residues. The J segment lost 3 bases and the V segment lost 5 bases, leaving 2 bases of the junction unmatched. CDR1 is MNHNY and CDR2 is SVGAGI in the germline V gene (reference sequence). The CDR3 loop is CASSVSGGYEQYF. In DNA form, the CDR3 reads TGTGCCAGCAGTGTTAGCGGGGGCTACGAGCAGTACTTC.

The V and J genes are TRBV2 and TRBJ1-5; D may be TRBD1 (5 bases). This CDR3 comprises 13 residues. Trimming removed 7 bases from V and 5 bases from J, with 12 bases in between. In germline, CDR1 is SNHLY, CDR2 FYNNEI. CDR3 in DNA: TGTGCCAGCAACCAGGGATGGGATCAGCCCCAGCATTTT. Protein product: CASNQGWDQPQHF.

V usage is TRBV10-2 and J usage is TRBJ1-2, with D maybe TRBD1 (6 bases). Germline values: CDR1 WSHSY, CDR2 SAAADI. Trimming removed 2 bases at V and 8 bases at J, with 12 bases between. The CDR3 runs 13 residues. This chain's CDR3 is CASSETGLGGYTF. The CDR3 DNA follows: TGCGCCAGCAGTGAGACAGGGTTAGGAGGCTACACCTTC.

Only one count was recorded for this clone. The genes are TRBV2 and TRBJ1-1; D ambiguous. Germline V lookup: CDR1 SNHLY, CDR2 FYNNEI. The V and J ends lost 2 bases and 2 bases respectively, with 6 bases between them. CDR3 size: 13 residues. This CDR3 reads CASSENPNTEAFF. The CDR3 DNA reads TGTGCCAGCAGTGAAAATCCTAACACTGAAGCTTTCTTT.

The genes are TRBV14 and TRBJ2-2; TRBD2 agrees at 11 bases. This CDR3 region has 19 residues. The germline V gene encodes CDR1 SGHDN and CDR2 FVKESK. V dropped 1 base and J dropped 6; count of bases not matched to a gene: 13. CDR3 sequence (DNA): TGTGCCAGCAGCCAAGTGCTAGCGGGGGGCCGGATTAGAGCCGGGGAGCTGTTTTTT. It yields the protein CASSQVLAGGRIRAGELFF.

The rearrangement uses TRBV5-1 and TRBJ1-5; no reliable D call. This CDR3 is built from 16 residues. The V and J ends lost 0 bases and 0 bases respectively, with 10 bases between them. Germline V gene sequence: CDR1 SGHRS, CDR2 YFSETQ. DNA of the CDR3: TGCGCCAGCAGCTTGGGCCAGATATATAGCAATCAGCCCCAGCATTTT. Protein product: CASSLGQIYSNQPQHF.

The V and J genes are TRBV19 and TRBJ2-3; TRBD1 matches at 9 bases. Per the germline V gene, CDR1 is LNHDA and CDR2 is SQIVND (reference sequence). The trim removed 5 bases at V and 5 bases at J, leaving 8 bases unmatched. The CDR3 has 15 residues. This CDR3 reads CASSHGDRDVDTQYF. The CDR3 DNA follows: TGTGCCAGTAGTCATGGGGACAGGGATGTAGATACGCAGTATTTT.